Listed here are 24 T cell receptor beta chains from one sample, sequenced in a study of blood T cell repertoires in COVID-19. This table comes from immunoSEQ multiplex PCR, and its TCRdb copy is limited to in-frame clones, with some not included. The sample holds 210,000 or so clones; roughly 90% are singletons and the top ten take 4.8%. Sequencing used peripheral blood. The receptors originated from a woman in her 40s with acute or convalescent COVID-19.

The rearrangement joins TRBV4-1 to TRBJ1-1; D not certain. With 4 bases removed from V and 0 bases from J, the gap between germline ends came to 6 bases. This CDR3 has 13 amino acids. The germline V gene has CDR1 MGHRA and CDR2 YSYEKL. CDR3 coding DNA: TGCGCCAGCAGCCCCCGGTTGAACACTGAAGCTTTCTTT. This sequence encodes CASSPRLNTEAFF.

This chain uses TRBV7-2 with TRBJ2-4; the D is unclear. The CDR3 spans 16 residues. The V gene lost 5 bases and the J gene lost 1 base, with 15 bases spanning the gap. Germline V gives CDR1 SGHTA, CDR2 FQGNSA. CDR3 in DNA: TGTGCCAGCAGCCTCGGTTGGGCCAGGGCCAAAAACATTCAGTACTTC. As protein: CASSLGWARAKNIQYF.

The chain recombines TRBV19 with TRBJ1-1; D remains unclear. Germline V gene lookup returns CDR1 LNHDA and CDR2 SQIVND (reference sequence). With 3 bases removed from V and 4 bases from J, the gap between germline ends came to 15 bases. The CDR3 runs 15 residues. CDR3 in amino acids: CASSILRGRSTEAFF. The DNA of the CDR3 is TGTGCCAGTAGTATTTTGAGAGGGAGGAGCACTGAAGCTTTCTTT.

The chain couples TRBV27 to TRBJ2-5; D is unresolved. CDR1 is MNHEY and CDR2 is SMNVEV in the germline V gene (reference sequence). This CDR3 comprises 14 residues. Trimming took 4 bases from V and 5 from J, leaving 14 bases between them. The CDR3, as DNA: TGTGCCAGCAGTTCCTCACCGCGAGCGGAGACCCAGTACTTC. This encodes CASSSSPRAETQYF.

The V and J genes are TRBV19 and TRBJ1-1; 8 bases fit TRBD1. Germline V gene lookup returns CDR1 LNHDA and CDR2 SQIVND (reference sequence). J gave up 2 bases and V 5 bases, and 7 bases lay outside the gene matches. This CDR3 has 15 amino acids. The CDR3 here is CASSARTGINTEAFF. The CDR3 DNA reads TGTGCCAGTAGTGCCAGGACAGGGATAAACACTGAAGCTTTCTTT. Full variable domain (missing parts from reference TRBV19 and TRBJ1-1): DGGITQSPKYLFRKEGQNVTLSCEQNLNHDAMYWYRQDPGQGLRLIYYSQIVNDFQKGDIAEGYSVSREKKESFPLTVTSAQKNPTAFYLCASSARTGINTEAFFGQGTRLTVV.

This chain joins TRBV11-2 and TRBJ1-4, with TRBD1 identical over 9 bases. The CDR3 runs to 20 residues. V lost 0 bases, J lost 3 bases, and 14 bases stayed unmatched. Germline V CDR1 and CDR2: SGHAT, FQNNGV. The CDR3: CASSLDLEASTGGPNEKLFF. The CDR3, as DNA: TGTGCCAGCAGCTTAGATCTTGAGGCTTCCACAGGGGGCCCTAATGAAAAACTGTTTTTT.

The CDR3 loop is CASGLVGRENTEAFF. The CDR3 DNA reads TGTGCTAGTGGTTTGGTAGGCAGGGAGAACACTGAAGCTTTCTTT. The chain uses TRBV12-5 and TRBJ1-1; possibly TRBD1 for D (5 bases). There are 15 residues in the CDR3. The V end was cut by 0 bases, the J end by 1 base, with 9 bases between. The germline V gene encodes CDR1 LGHNT and CDR2 FRNRAP. The full variable domain, completed using reference TRBV12-5 and TRBJ1-1, is DARVTQTPRHKVTEMGQEVTMRCQPILGHNTVFWYRQTMMQGLELLAYFRNRAPLDDSGMPKDRFSAEMPDATLATLKIQPSEPRDSAVYFCASGLVGRENTEAFFGQGTRLTVV.

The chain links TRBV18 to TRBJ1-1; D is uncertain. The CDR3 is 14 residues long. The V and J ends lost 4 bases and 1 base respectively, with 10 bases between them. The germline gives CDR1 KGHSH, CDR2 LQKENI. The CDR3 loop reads CASSRGEGNTEAFF. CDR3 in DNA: TGTGCCAGCTCACGCGGAGAGGGGAACACTGAAGCTTTCTTT.

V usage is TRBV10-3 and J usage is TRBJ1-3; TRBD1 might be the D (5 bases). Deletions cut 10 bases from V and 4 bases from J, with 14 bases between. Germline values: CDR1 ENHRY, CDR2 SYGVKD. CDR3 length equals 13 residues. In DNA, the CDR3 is TGTGCCACCCGACCAGGGTACGGAAACACCATATATTTT. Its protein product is CATRPGYGNTIYF.

For the CDR3, the DNA is TGTGCCAGCGGAAAGGACAGGGAATATGGCTACACCTTC. This sequence encodes CASGKDREYGYTF. This rearrangement joins TRBV2 to TRBJ1-2; 8 nucleotides line up with TRBD1. Germline V gene sequence: CDR1 SNHLY, CDR2 FYNNEI. V lost 8 bases, J lost 5 bases, and 7 bases stayed unmatched. This CDR3 contains 13 residues. The full variable domain, with the rest looked up from reference TRBV2 and TRBJ1-2, is EPEVTQTPSHQVTQMGQEVILRCVPISNHLYFYWYRQILGQKVEFLVSFYNNEISEKSEIFDDQFSVERPDGSNFTLKIRSTKLEDSAMYFCASGKDREYGYTFGSGTRLTVV.

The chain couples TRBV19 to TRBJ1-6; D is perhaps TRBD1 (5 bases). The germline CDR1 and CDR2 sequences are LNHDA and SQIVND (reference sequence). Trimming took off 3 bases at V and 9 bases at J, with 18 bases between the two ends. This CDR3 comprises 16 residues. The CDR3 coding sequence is TGTGCCAGTAGTATGACTCGCTCGGGCAGGGCTTCACCCCTCCACTTT. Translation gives CASSMTRSGRASPLHF.

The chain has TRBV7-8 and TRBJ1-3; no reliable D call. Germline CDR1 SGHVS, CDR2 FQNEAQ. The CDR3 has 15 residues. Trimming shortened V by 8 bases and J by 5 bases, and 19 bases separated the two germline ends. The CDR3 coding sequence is TGTGCCAGCGGCCTGGAGAGGGTAGGAAGAAACACCATATATTTT. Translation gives CASGLERVGRNTIYF. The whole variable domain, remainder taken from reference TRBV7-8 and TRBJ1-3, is GAGVSQSPRYKVAKRGQDVALRCDPISGHVSLFWYQQALGQGPEFLTYFQNEAQLDKSGLPSDRFFAERPEGSVSTLKIQRTQQEDSAVYLCASGLERVGRNTIYFGEGSWLTVV.

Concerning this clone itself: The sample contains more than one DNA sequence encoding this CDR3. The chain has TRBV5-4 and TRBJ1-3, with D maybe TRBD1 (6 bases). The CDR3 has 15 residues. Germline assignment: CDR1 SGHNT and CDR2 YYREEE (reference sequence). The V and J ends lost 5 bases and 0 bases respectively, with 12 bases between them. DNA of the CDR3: TGTGCCAGCAGTCTACAGGGAAGCTCTGGAAACACCATATATTTT. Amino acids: CASSLQGSSGNTIYF.

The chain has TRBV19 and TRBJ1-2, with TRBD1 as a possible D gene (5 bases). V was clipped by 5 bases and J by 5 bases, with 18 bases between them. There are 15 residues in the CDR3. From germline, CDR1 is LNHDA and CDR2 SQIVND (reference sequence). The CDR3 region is CASSERRARGYGYTF. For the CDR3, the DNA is TGTGCCAGTAGTGAAAGGAGGGCTCGGGGGTATGGCTACACCTTC.

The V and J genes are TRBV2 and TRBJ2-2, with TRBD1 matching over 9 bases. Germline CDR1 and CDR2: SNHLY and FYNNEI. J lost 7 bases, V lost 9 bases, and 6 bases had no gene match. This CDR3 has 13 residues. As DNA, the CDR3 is TGTGCCAGTGCGGGACAGGGATTCGGGGAGCTGTTTTTT. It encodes CASAGQGFGELFF.

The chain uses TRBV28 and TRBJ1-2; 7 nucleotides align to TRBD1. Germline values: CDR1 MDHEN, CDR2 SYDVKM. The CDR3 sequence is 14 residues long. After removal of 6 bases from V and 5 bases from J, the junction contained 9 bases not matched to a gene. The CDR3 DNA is TGTGCCAGCAGCCAGGGCAGGGGGATTTATGGCTACACCTTC. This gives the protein CASSQGRGIYGYTF.

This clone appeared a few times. Here the CDR3 reads CASSPSPVNTEAFF. In DNA form, the CDR3 reads TGTGCCAGCAGCCCCTCACCGGTGAACACTGAAGCTTTCTTT. This chain joins TRBV5-5 and TRBJ1-1; no reliable D call. Germline V CDR1 and CDR2: SGHKS, YYEKEE (reference sequence). V was shortened by 4 bases and J by 0 bases, with 10 bases between the two germline ends. The CDR3 spans 14 residues.

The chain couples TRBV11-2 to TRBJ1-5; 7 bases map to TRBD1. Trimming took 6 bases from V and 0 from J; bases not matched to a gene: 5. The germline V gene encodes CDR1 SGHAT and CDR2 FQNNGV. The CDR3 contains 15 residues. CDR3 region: CASRAGQNSNQPQHF. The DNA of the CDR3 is TGTGCCAGCAGGGCGGGACAGAATAGCAATCAGCCCCAGCATTTT.

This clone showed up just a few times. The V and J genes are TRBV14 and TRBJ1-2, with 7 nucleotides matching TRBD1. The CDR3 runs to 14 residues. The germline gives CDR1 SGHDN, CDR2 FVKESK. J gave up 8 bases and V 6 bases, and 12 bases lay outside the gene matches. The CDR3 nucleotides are TGTGCCAGCAGTCAAAAGACAGGGAGCGGGGGCTACACCTTC. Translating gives CASSQKTGSGGYTF.

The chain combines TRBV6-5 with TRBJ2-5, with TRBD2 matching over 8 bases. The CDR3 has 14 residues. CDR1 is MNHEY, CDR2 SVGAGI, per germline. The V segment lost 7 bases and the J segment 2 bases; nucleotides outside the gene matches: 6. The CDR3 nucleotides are TGTGCCAGCAAAGAACTAGCGGTACAAGAGACCCAGTACTTC. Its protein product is CASKELAVQETQYF.

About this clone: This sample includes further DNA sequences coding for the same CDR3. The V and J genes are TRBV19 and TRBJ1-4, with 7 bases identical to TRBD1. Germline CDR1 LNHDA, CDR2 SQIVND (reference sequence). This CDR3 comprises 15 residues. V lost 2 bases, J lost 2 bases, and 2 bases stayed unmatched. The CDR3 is CASSISTGTNEKLFF. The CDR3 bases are TGTGCCAGTAGTATATCGACAGGGACTAATGAAAAACTGTTTTTT. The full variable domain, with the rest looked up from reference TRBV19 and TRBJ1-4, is DGGITQSPKYLFRKEGQNVTLSCEQNLNHDAMYWYRQDPGQGLRLIYYSQIVNDFQKGDIAEGYSVSREKKESFPLTVTSAQKNPTAFYLCASSISTGTNEKLFFGSGTQLSVL.

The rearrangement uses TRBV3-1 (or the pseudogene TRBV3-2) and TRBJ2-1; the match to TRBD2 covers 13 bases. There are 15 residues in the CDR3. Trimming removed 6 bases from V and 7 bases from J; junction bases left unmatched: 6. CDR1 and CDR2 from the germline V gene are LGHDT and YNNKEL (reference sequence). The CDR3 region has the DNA TGTGCCAGCAGGATGGGACTAGCGGGGATTAATGAGCAGTTCTTC. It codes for CASRMGLAGINEQFF.

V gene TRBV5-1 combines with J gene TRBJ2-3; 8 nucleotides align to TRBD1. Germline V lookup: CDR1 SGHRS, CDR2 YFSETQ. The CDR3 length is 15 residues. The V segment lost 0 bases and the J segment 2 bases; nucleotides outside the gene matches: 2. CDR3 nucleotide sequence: TGCGCCAGCAGCTTGGGGGGACAGGCCACAGATACGCAGTATTTT. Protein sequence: CASSLGGQATDTQYF. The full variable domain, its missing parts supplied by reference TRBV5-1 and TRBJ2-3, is KAGVTQTPRYLIKTRGQQVTLSCSPISGHRSVSWYQQTPGQGLQFLFEYFSETQRNKGNFPGRFSGRQFSNSRSEMNVSTLELGDSALYLCASSLGGQATDTQYFGPGTRLTVL.

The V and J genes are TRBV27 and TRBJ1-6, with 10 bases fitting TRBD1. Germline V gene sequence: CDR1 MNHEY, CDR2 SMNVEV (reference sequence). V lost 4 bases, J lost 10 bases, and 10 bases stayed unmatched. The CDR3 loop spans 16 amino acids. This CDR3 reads CASSSPRGQGHSPLHF. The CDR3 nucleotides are TGTGCCAGCAGTTCCCCCCGGGGACAGGGGCACTCACCCCTCCACTTT.